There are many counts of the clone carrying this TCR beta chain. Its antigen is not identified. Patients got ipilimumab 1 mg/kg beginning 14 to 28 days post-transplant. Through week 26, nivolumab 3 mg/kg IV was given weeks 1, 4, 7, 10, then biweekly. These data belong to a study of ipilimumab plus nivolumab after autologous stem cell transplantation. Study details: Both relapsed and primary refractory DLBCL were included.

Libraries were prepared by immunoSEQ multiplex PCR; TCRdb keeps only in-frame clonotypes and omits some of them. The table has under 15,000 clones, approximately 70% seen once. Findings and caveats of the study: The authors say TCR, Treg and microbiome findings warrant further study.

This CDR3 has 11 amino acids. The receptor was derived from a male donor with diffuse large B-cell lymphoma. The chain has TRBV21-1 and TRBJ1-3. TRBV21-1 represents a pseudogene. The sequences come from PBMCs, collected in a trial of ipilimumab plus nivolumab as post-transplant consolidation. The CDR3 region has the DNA TGTGCCAGCCCGAACGAGGGCCCCATATATTTT. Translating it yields CASPNEGPIYF.